What follows are 28 T cell receptor beta chains derived from one specimen sequenced in a study of regulatory T cells in long-lasting Graves disease. With iRepertoire HTBI primers and Arm-PCR of CDR3 regions, TCR beta libraries were built. One entry per CDR3 protein results from TCRdb running MiXCR on the multiplex PCR reads. The sample records hundreds of thousands of distinct CDR3 sequences, 15% to 20% being singletons. As to time point: newly diagnosed GD, antithyroid drugs for less than 3 months. From RNA extracted from PBMCs, the TCR library was made. These data also featured in a second study, about T cells in Graves' hyperthyroidism and ophthalmopathy.

The sample in question was peripheral blood mononuclear cells (PBMCs), obtained at new diagnosis, from a patient treated with antithyroid drugs. These receptors were collected from a woman aged 25-40 years with Graves disease.

This clonotype was counted between two and nine times. The J gene is TRBJ2-1, the V gene TRBV6-1; 8 nucleotides line up with TRBD2. The V gene end was trimmed by 6 bases and the J gene end by 1 base; junction bases not matched to a gene: 5. In germline, CDR1 is MNHNS, CDR2 SASEGT. The CDR3 runs to 15 residues. In DNA form, the CDR3 reads TGTGCCAGCAGAAATAGCGGGACTTCCTACAATGAGCAGTTCTTC. Translation: CASRNSGTSYNEQFF.

At least ten counts were recorded for this clonotype. This sequence joins TRBV11-2 and TRBJ2-7, with 9 bases that match TRBD1. CDR1 and CDR2 from the germline V gene are SGHAT and FQNNGV. The ends lost 2 bases at V and 4 bases at J; junction bases unmatched: 15. The length of the CDR3 is 18 residues. The CDR3 coding sequence is TGTGCCAGCAGCTTACACAACTCCGGGACAGGGAACGCGTACGAGCAGTACTTC. Protein: CASSLHNSGTGNAYEQYF.

This clonotype turned up a few times. V gene TRBV12-3 or TRBV12-4 combines with J gene TRBJ2-3; 7 bases line up with TRBD2. Losses at the gene ends were 5 bases for V and 2 bases for J; bases not matched to a gene: 7. The CDR3 sequence is 15 residues long. The CDR3 DNA reads TGTGCCAGCAGTGCGCAAGCGGGATTCACAGATACGCAGTATTTT. It yields the protein CASSAQAGFTDTQYF.

This clonotype came up many times. The chain has TRBV20-1 and TRBJ1-1; 10 bases are a match to TRBD1. The junction had 7 bases not matched to a gene; V was cut back by 0 bases and J by 0 bases. The CDR3 has 17 residues. The germline V gene has CDR1 DFQATT and CDR2 SNEGSKA (reference sequence). CDR3: CSAREPTGGTVNTEAFF. CDR3 DNA sequence: TGCAGTGCTAGAGAGCCGACAGGGGGCACAGTGAACACTGAAGCTTTCTTT.

Many counts were recorded for this clonotype. This chain uses TRBV7-8 with TRBJ2-1, with 9 bases lining up with TRBD1. V lost 5 bases to trimming and J lost 1 base; unmatched junction nucleotides: 3. CDR3 length: 15 amino acids. Per the germline V gene, CDR1 is SGHVS and CDR2 is FQNEAQ. The chain's CDR3 is CASSLDRGSYNEQFF. As DNA, the CDR3 is TGTGCCAGCAGCCTAGACAGGGGGTCCTACAATGAGCAGTTCTTC. The complete variable domain, with remaining parts taken from reference TRBV7-8 and TRBJ2-1, reads GAGVSQSPRYKVAKRGQDVALRCDPISGHVSLFWYQQALGQGPEFLTYFQNEAQLDKSGLPSDRFFAERPEGSVSTLKIQRTQQEDSAVYLCASSLDRGSYNEQFFGPGTRLTVL.

At least ten counts were recorded for this clonotype. V usage is TRBV7-9 and J usage is TRBJ1-2; TRBD1 agrees at 8 bases. The CDR3 is made up of 14 amino acids. Germline trimming cut 6 bases from V and 8 bases from J; bases unmatched to any gene: 11. Germline CDR1 reads SEHNR; CDR2 reads FQNEAQ (reference sequence). CDR3 DNA sequence: TGTGCCAGCAGACCACGGACAGGGCATGAAGGCTACACCTTC. Translating gives CASRPRTGHEGYTF. Combining the CDR3 with reference TRBV7-9 and TRBJ1-2 gives the whole variable domain DTGVSQNPRHKITKRGQNVTFRCDPISEHNRLYWYRQTLGQGPEFLTYFQNEAQLEKSRLLSDRFSAERPKGSFSTLEIQRTEQGDSAMYLCASRPRTGHEGYTFGSGTRLTVV.

The V gene is TRBV19, the J gene TRBJ2-1; 9 bases line up with TRBD2. The length of the CDR3 is 15 residues. V was clipped by 5 bases and J by 1 base; unmatched bases: 3. The V gene's germline CDR1 is LNHDA and CDR2 SQIVND (reference sequence). Written as DNA, the CDR3 is TGTGCCAGTAGTCGTCTAGCGGGGTCCTACAATGAGCAGTTCTTC. It codes for CASSRLAGSYNEQFF.

This clonotype was observed many times. The genes are TRBV6-1 and TRBJ1-2, with 8 positions matching TRBD1. Trimming at V came to 7 bases and at J to 1 base, leaving 8 bases not matched to a gene. CDR1 MNHNS and CDR2 SASEGT come from the germline V gene. The CDR3 runs 15 residues. The CDR3 here is CASTRDRSFNYGYTF. In nucleotides, the CDR3 is TGTGCCAGCACTAGGGACAGGTCATTTAACTATGGCTACACCTTC.

This clonotype occurred a few times. The chain joins TRBV25-1 to TRBJ2-1; no clear D gene. V was pared by 6 bases and J by 10 bases, with 10 bases between. Germline loops: CDR1 MGHDK, CDR2 SYGVNS. This CDR3 comprises 11 residues. CDR3 sequence (DNA): TGTGCCAGCAGACGGTCAGGCGAGCAGTTCTTC. Its translation: CASRRSGEQFF.

The chain joins TRBV29-1 to TRBJ2-7; D unclear. From germline, CDR1 is SQVTM and CDR2 ANQGSEA. The CDR3 totals 10 residues. V was clipped by 7 bases and J by 5 bases, with 9 bases between them. CDR3 nucleotides: TGCAGCGAAACCCTCAACGAGCAGTACTTC. Translated, it gives CSETLNEQYF.

This clonotype was detected a few times. The chain carries TRBV27 and TRBJ2-3, with 7 bases that match TRBD2. Germline-derived CDR1 and CDR2 are MNHEY and SMNVEV (reference sequence). The CDR3 loop spans 14 amino acids. With 4 bases clipped from V and 5 bases from J, the junction kept 6 bases outside the gene matches. In DNA, the CDR3 is TGTGCCAGCAGTTCCCCGGGGGAGGGAGATACGCAGTATTTT. Translating gives CASSSPGEGDTQYF.

The chain has TRBV12-3 or TRBV12-4 and TRBJ2-7; D is tentatively TRBD1 or TRBD2 (5 bases each). The CDR3 contains 15 residues. V lost 8 bases and J lost 3, with 20 bases in between. CDR3 sequence: CASAPGGGAHYEQYF. Written as DNA, the CDR3 is TGTGCCAGCGCCCCCGGTGGGGGTGCCCACTACGAGCAGTACTTC.

This clonotype appeared a few times. This sequence joins TRBV6-1 and TRBJ2-1; 8 bases line up with TRBD2. V dropped 3 bases and J dropped 12; count of bases not matched to a gene: 10. In germline, CDR1 is MNHNS, CDR2 SASEGT. The CDR3 runs to 14 residues. The CDR3 here is CASSEIIAGGPQFF. Here the CDR3 DNA reads TGTGCCAGCAGTGAGATAATTGCGGGGGGTCCGCAGTTCTTC.

This clonotype was seen many times. The rearrangement links TRBV6-1 to TRBJ1-1; no reliable D call. The CDR3 spans 15 residues. Per germline, CDR1 MNHNS and CDR2 SASEGT. Trimming removed 5 bases at V and 2 bases at J, with 15 bases between. The CDR3 sequence: CASSPPQPKNTEAFF. The CDR3 DNA follows: TGTGCCAGCAGTCCCCCCCAGCCCAAAAACACTGAAGCTTTCTTT.

The sample holds a few counts of this clonotype. The rearrangement uses TRBV6-6 and TRBJ1-6; TRBD1 is a possible D gene (6 bases). CDR3 length equals 16 residues. CDR1 is MNHNY, CDR2 SVGAGI, per germline (reference sequence). V shed 0 bases and J shed 5 bases, with 11 bases lying between them. The DNA of the CDR3 is TGTGCCAGCAGTTACTCGAGGCCAGGGGATAATTCACCCCTCCACTTT. Protein product: CASSYSRPGDNSPLHF.

This clonotype was seen only once. A much larger clonotype is one base distant, so this may be a read error. This chain joins TRBV7-9 and TRBJ2-7, with 8 bases that match TRBD1. This CDR3 spans 16 amino acids. Germline CDR1 is SEHNR and CDR2 is FQNEAQ (reference sequence). DNA of the CDR3: TGTGCCATCAGCTTAGCGCAGGGGGCTAATGCCTACGAGCAGTACTTC. It specifies CAISLAQGANAYEQYF.

This clonotype has ten or more counts. The chain combines TRBV3-1 with TRBJ2-1, with 9 bases that match TRBD1. The V segment lost 4 bases and the J segment 9 bases; nucleotides outside the gene matches: 10. CDR1 and CDR2 from the germline V gene are LGHDT and YNNKEL (reference sequence). The CDR3 runs 15 residues. Here the CDR3 DNA reads TGTGCCAGCAGCCGGGAGCCACAGGGGGCGGGTGAGCAGTTCTTC. This encodes CASSREPQGAGEQFF.

The CDR3 DNA is TGTGCCAGCAGCCCTCCACCCGGACCTCATGGGGATGAGCAGTTCTTC. This translates into CASSPPPGPHGDEQFF. The chain couples TRBV9 to TRBJ2-1; no clear D. CDR3 size: 16 residues. CDR1 and CDR2 from the germline V gene are SGDLS and YYNGEE. V was cut by 4 bases and J by 8 bases, with 22 bases left in between.

This clonotype has just a few counts. The chain couples TRBV11-2 to TRBJ2-3; tentative D call: TRBD2 (6 bases). The germline V gene encodes CDR1 SGHAT and CDR2 FQNNGV. The CDR3 contains 15 residues. V shed 5 bases and J shed 2 bases, with 14 bases lying between them. Here the CDR3 DNA reads TGTGCCAGCAGCCCGGACTACTGGGCCACAGATACGCAGTATTTT. Amino acids: CASSPDYWATDTQYF.

In its sample, this clonotype was seen many times. This chain joins TRBV7-2 and TRBJ2-1; 14 bases are a match to TRBD2. CDR1 is SGHTA and CDR2 is FQGNSA in the germline V gene. The V and J ends lost 5 bases and 9 bases, in that order; junction bases with no gene match: 12. CDR3 length: 17 residues. CDR3 region: CASSDRPGLAGVVEQFF. The DNA of the CDR3 is TGTGCCAGCAGCGACAGACCGGGACTAGCGGGAGTGGTTGAGCAGTTCTTC.

This clonotype was observed at least ten times. This sequence joins TRBV7-3 and TRBJ1-1; no firm D call. The V gene's germline CDR1 is SGHTA and CDR2 FQGTGA. This CDR3 is built from 13 residues. Trimming took off 3 bases at V and 4 bases at J, with 9 bases between the two ends. The CDR3 region is CASSFARGTEAFF. The CDR3 nucleotides read TGTGCCAGCAGCTTCGCGCGGGGCACTGAAGCTTTCTTT.

There are many counts of this clonotype. V gene TRBV5-8 combines with J gene TRBJ1-1; D ambiguous. The germline CDR1 and CDR2 sequences are SGHTS and YDEGEE. The V end lost 7 bases, the J end lost 8 bases, and 21 bases lay between the germline ends. The CDR3 is 14 residues long. The CDR3 protein is CASQPSAFGPEAFF. The CDR3 nucleotides read TGTGCCAGCCAGCCCTCCGCCTTTGGACCCGAAGCTTTCTTT.

The gene calls are TRBV19 and TRBJ2-5; D may be TRBD1 or TRBD2 (5 bases each). CDR1 is LNHDA, CDR2 SQIVND, per germline (reference sequence). This CDR3 is built from 15 residues. The V end lost 2 bases, the J end lost 7 bases, and 17 bases lay between the germline ends. The DNA for the CDR3 is TGTGCCAGTAGTATATTCGGGACGGTCGGCGGGACCCAGTACTTC. It encodes CASSIFGTVGGTQYF.

This clonotype was counted between two and nine times. The V gene is TRBV10-3, the J gene TRBJ1-2; D unclear. CDR1 and CDR2 (germline): ENHRY, SYGVKD. This CDR3 spans 13 amino acids. The V and J ends lost 4 bases and 2 bases respectively, with 8 bases between them. CDR3 loop: CAISVRVNYGYTF. In DNA, the CDR3 is TGTGCCATCAGTGTCCGGGTAAACTATGGCTACACCTTC.

This clonotype was recorded many times. A much larger clone differs from this one at a single base, so this may be a read error. The chain combines TRBV12-3 or TRBV12-4 with TRBJ1-5, with no clear D. Trimming took off 1 base at V and 5 bases at J, with 0 bases between the two ends. The CDR3 contains 11 residues. The CDR3 region is CASSLDQPQHF. The CDR3 DNA reads as TGTGCCAGCAGTTTAGATCAGCCCCAGCATTTT.

In this sample, this clonotype turned up many times. The J gene is TRBJ2-7, the V gene TRBV2; 7 bases match TRBD1. The germline V gene encodes CDR1 SNHLY and CDR2 FYNNEI. With 2 bases clipped from V and 2 bases from J, the junction kept 6 bases outside the gene matches. This CDR3 has 15 residues. The chain's CDR3 is CASSERRQGTYEQYF. CDR3 nucleotides: TGTGCCAGCAGTGAACGGAGACAGGGTACCTACGAGCAGTACTTC.

This clonotype was detected ten times or more. The chain joins TRBV28 to TRBJ1-1; no firm D call. CDR1 MDHEN and CDR2 SYDVKM come from the germline V gene. V was cut by 7 bases and J by 4 bases, with 7 bases left in between. The CDR3 runs 11 residues. CDR3 in DNA: TGTGCCAGCATAGGGCCCACTGAAGCTTTCTTT. Protein product: CASIGPTEAFF.

The chain has TRBV9 and TRBJ2-1; D is ambiguous. The germline CDR1 and CDR2 sequences are SGDLS and YYNGEE. This CDR3 contains 16 residues. Deletions cut 4 bases from V and 5 bases from J, with 19 bases between. The CDR3 region is CASSHRTATAHNEQFF. The CDR3 DNA follows: TGTGCCAGCAGCCACAGAACCGCTACCGCCCACAATGAGCAGTTCTTC.